The following is a T cell receptor beta chain sequence with its context. Its antigen remains unidentified. This sample was included in a study of vaccination effects on CD4 cells after COVID-19. General observations from the study: Cross-reactivity toward common cold coronaviruses was confined to only 1 of 255 vaccine-induced clones in healthy vaccinees.

The assay was immunoSEQ multiplex PCR, and TCRdb's table has in-frame clones only and misses some. The sample lists roughly 42,000 clones; around 77% were seen once. Antigen-specific CD4+ T cell clonotypes were called by their expansion after viral peptide-pool culture in ViraFEST. On day 10 of culture, CD4+ T cells were separated out. Each vaccine recipient was nucleocapsid antibody negative and had no prior SARS-CoV-2 infection. The TCR comes from a human donor who received a COVID-19 vaccine. The sequences come from CD4+ T cells from PBMCs cultured with HCoV-NL63 spike peptides, collected before COVID-19 vaccination.

CDR3 nucleotides: TGTGCCAGCTCACCACCGGTGGCAGGGTCGAACACTGAAGCTTTCTTT. Encoded protein: CASSPPVAGSNTEAFF. This chain joins TRBV18 and TRBJ1-1, with D tentatively TRBD1 (5 bases). The germline V and J ends were trimmed by 0 bases and 1 base, with 12 bases remaining between them. This CDR3 spans 16 amino acids. CDR1 and CDR2 (germline): KGHSH, LQKENI.